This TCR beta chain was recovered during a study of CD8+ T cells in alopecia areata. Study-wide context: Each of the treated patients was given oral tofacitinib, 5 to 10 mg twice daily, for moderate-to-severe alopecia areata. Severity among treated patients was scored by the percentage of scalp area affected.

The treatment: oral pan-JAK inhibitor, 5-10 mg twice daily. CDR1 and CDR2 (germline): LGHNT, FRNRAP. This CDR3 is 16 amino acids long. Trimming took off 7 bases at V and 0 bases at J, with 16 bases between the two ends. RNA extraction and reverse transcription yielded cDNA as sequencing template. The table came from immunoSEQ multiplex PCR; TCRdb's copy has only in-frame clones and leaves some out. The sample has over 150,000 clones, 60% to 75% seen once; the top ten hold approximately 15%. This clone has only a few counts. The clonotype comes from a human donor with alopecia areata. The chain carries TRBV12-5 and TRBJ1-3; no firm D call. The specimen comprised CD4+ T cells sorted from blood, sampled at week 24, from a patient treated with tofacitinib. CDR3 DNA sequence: TGTGCTAGTGCACTACCGGGCCGCTTCTCTGGAAACACCATATATTTT. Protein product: CASALPGRFSGNTIYF.